The present T cell receptor beta chain was sequenced within a study of blood T cell repertoires in COVID-19. V was clipped by 3 bases and J by 6 bases; unmatched bases: 13. The CDR3 is 18 residues long. Per germline, CDR1 SEHNR and CDR2 FQNEAQ (reference sequence). Clones were read by immunoSEQ multiplex PCR, and TCRdb kept only the in-frame ones, dropping some. The table records 170,000 or so clones, roughly 87% of them present only once. The sample was PBMCs or T cells enriched from blood (not recorded which). The chain employs TRBV7-9 and TRBJ2-2, with TRBD1 identical over 10 bases. The clonotype originates from a woman aged 50 to 65 who had recovered from COVID-19. CDR3 in amino acids: CASSFGAGTGVRSGELFF. CDR3 nucleotides: TGTGCCAGCAGCTTCGGAGCCGGGACAGGGGTTAGGTCCGGGGAGCTGTTTTTT. Together with reference TRBV7-9 and TRBJ2-2, the CDR3 gives the full variable domain: DTGVSQNPRHKITKRGQNVTFRCDPISEHNRLYWYRQTLGQGPEFLTYFQNEAQLEKSRLLSDRFSAERPKGSFSTLEIQRTEQGDSAMYLCASSFGAGTGVRSGELFFGEGSRLTVL.